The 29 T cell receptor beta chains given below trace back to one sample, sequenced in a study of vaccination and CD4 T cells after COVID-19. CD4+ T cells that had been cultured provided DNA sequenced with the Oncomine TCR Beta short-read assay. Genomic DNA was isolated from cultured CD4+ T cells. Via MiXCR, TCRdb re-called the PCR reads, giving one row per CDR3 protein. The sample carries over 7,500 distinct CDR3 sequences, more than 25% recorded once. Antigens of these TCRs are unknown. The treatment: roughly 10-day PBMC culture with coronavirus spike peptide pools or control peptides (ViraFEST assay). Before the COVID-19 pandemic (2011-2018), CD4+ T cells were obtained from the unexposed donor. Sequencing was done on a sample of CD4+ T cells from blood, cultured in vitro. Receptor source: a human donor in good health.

CDR3 amino acids: CASSLLRRQETQYF. As DNA, the CDR3 is TGCGCCAGCAGCTTGTTACGGCGCCAAGAGACCCAGTACTTC. V usage is TRBV5-1 and J usage is TRBJ2-5; D remains unclear. V lost 1 base and J lost 1, with 8 bases in between. Germline CDR1 SGHRS, CDR2 YFSETQ. The CDR3 totals 14 residues.

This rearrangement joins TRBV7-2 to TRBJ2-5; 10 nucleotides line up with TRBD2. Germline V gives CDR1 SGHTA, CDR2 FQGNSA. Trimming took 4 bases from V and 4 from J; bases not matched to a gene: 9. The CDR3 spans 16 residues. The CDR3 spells CASSSSSGSFGETQYF. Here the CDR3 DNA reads TGTGCCAGCAGCTCATCTAGCGGGAGTTTCGGAGAGACCCAGTACTTC.

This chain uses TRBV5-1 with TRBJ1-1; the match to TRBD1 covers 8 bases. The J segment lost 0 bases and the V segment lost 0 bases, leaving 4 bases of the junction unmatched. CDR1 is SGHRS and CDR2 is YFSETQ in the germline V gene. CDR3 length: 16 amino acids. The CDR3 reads CASSLASGGVNTEAFF. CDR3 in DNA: TGCGCCAGCAGCTTGGCGTCAGGGGGCGTGAACACTGAAGCTTTCTTT.

The CDR3 protein is CASSLGSGSNQPQHF. The DNA for the CDR3 is TGTGCCAGCAGCTTGGGTTCAGGGAGCAATCAGCCCCAGCATTTT. The chain combines TRBV7-9 with TRBJ1-5, with TRBD1 as a possible D gene (5 bases). V shed 3 bases and J shed 1 base, with 10 bases lying between them. The CDR3 length is 15 residues. Germline V gene sequence: CDR1 SEHNR, CDR2 FQNEAQ (reference sequence).

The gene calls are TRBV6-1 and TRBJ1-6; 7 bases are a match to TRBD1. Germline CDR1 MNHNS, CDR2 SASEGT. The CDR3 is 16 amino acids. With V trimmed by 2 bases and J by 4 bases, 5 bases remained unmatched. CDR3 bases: TGTGCCAGCAGTGAACCTACGACAGGGTATAATTCACCCCTCCACTTT. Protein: CASSEPTTGYNSPLHF.

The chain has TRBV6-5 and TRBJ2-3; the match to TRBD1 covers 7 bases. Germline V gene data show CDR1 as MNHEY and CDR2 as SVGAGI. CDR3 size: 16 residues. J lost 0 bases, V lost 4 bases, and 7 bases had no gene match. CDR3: CASSSITTGSTDTQYF. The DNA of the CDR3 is TGTGCCAGCAGTTCCATAACGACAGGGAGCACAGATACGCAGTATTTT.

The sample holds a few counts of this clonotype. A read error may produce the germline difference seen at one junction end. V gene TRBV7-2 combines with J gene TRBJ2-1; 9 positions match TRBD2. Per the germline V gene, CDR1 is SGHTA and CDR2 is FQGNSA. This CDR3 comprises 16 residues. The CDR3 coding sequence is TGTGCCAGCAGTAGAAGAATAGACACTAGCGGGTGGTCCTCGGTCTTC. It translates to CASSRRIDTSGWSSVF.

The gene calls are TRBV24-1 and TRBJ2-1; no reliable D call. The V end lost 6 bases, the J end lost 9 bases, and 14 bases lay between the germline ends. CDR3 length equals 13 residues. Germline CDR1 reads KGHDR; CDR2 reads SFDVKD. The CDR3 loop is CATSSGGQLEQFF. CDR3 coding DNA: TGTGCCACCAGTTCGGGTGGTCAGCTTGAGCAGTTCTTC.

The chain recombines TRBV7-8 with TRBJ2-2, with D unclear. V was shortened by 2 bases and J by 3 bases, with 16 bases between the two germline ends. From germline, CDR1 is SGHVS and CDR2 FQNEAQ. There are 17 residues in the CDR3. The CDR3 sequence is CASSLHRELTHTGELFF. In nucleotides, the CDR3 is TGTGCCAGCAGCTTACATCGTGAGCTGACACACACCGGGGAGCTGTTTTTT.

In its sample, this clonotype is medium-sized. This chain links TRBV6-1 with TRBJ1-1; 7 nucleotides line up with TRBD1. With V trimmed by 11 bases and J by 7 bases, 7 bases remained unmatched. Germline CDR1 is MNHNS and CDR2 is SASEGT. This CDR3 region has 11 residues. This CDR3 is CAGNGDSEAFF. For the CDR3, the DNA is TGTGCCGGCAACGGGGACAGTGAAGCTTTCTTT.

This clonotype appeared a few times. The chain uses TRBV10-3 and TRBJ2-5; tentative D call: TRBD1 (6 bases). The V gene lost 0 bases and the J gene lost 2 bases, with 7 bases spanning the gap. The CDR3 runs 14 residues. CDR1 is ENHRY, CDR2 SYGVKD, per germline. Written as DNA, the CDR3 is TGTGCCATCAGTGAGTCACAGGGACAAGAGACCCAGTACTTC. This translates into CAISESQGQETQYF.

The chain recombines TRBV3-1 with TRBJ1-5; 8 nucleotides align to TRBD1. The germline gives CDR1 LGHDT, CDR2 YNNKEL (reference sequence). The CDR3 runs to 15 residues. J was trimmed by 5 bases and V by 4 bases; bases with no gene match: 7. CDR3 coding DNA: TGTGCCAGCAGCCCTAAGGACAGGGCGCATCAGCCCCAGCATTTT. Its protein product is CASSPKDRAHQPQHF.

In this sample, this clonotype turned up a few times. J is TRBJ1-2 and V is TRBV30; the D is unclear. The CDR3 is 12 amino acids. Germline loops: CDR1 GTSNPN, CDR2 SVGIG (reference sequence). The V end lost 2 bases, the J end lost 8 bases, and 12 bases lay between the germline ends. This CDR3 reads CAWSMRANGYTF. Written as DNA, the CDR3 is TGTGCCTGGAGTATGAGGGCTAACGGCTACACCTTC. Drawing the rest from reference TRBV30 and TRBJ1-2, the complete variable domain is SQTIHQWPATLVQPVGSPLSLECTVEGTSNPNLYWYRQAAGRGLQLLFYSVGIGQISSEVPQNLSASRPQDRQFILSSKKLLLSDSGFYLCAWSMRANGYTFGSGTRLTVV.

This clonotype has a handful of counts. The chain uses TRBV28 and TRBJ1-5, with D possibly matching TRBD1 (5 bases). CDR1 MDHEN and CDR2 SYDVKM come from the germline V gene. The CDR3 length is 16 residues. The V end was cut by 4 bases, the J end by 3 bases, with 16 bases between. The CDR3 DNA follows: TGTGCCAGCAGTTCCAACCGGGGGACCGACAATCAGCCCCAGCATTTT. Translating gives CASSSNRGTDNQPQHF. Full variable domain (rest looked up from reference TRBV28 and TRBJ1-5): DVKVTQSSRYLVKRTGEKVFLECVQDMDHENMFWYRQDPGLGLRLIYFSYDVKMKEKGDIPEGYSVSREKKERFSLILESASTNQTSMYLCASSSNRGTDNQPQHFGDGTRLSIL.

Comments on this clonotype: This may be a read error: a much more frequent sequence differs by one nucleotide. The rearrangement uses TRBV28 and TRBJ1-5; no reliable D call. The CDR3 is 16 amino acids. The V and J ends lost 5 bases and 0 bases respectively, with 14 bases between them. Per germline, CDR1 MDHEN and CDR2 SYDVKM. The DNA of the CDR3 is TGTGCCAGCAGTCCCCCCGATCTTTATAGCAATCAGCCCCAGCATTTT. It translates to CASSPPDLYSNQPQHF.

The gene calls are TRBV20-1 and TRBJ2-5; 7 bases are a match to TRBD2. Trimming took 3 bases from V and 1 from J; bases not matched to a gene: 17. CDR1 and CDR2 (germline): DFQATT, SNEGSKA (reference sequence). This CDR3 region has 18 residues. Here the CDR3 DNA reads TGCAGTGCTAGTCCTCTATCTCGGACTAGTGGGTTCCAAGAGACCCAGTACTTC. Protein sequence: CSASPLSRTSGFQETQYF.

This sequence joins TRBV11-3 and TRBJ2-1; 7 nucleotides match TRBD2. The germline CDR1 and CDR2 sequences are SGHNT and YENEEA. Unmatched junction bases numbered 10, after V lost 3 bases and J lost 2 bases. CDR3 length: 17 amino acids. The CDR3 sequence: CASSFFAGASPYNEQFF. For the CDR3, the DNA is TGTGCCAGCAGCTTCTTTGCGGGAGCATCACCCTACAATGAGCAGTTCTTC.

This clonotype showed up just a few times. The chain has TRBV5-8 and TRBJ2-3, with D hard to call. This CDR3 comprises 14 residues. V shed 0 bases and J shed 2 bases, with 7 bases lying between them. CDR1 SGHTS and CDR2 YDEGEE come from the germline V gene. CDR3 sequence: CASSLVDATDTQYF. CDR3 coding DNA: TGTGCCAGCAGCTTGGTAGACGCCACAGATACGCAGTATTTT.

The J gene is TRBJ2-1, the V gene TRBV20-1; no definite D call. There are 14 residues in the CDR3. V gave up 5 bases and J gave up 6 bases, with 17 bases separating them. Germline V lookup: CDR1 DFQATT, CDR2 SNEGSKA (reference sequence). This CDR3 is CSAQSLDFSNEQFF. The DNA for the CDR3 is TGCAGTGCTCAGTCCCTCGACTTCTCCAATGAGCAGTTCTTC.

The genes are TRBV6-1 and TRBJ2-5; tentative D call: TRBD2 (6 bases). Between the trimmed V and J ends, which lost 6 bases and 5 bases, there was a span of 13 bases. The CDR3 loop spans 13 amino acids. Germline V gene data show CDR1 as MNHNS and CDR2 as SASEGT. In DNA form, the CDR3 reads TGTGCCAGCAGCAGGACTATTTTCGAGACCCAGTACTTC. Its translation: CASSRTIFETQYF.

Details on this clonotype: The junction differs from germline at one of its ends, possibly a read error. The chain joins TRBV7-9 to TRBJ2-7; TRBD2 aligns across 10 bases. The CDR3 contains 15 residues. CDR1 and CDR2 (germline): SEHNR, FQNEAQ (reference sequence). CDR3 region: CASSHTLAGHYEQYF. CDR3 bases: TGCGCCAGCAGCCACACACTAGCGGGGCACTACGAGCAGTACTTC.

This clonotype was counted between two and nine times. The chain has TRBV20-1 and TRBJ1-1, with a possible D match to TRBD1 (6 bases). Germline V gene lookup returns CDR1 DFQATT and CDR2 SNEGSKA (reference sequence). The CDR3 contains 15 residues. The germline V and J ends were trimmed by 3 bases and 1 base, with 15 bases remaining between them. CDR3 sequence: CSARRGRRENTEAFF. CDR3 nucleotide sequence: TGCAGTGCTAGGAGGGGGAGGCGGGAGAACACTGAAGCTTTCTTT.

CDR3: CASSLTRNTEAFF. The CDR3 coding sequence is TGTGCCAGCAGCTTAACACGGAACACTGAAGCTTTCTTT. The chain links TRBV14 to TRBJ1-1, with no clear D. Germline V gene sequence: CDR1 SGHDN, CDR2 FVKESK. The V gene lost 5 bases and the J gene lost 1 base, with 8 bases spanning the gap. CDR3 length equals 13 residues.

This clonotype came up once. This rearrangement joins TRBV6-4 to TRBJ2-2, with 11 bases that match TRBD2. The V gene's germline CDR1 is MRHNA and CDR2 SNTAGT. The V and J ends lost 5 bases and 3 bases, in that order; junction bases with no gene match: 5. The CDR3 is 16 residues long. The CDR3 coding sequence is TGTGCCAGCAGTCCCGGGACTAGCGGATACACCGGGGAGCTGTTTTTT. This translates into CASSPGTSGYTGELFF.

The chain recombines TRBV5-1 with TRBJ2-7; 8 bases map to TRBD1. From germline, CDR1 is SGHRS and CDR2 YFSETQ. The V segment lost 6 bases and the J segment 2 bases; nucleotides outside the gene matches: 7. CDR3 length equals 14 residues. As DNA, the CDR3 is TGCGCCAGCACCCTAGGGACAGGAGCCTACGAGCAGTACTTC. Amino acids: CASTLGTGAYEQYF.

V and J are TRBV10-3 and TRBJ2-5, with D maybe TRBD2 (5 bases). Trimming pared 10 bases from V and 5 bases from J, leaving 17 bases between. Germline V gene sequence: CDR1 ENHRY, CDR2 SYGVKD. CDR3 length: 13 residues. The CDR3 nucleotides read TGTGCCACCGCTTTTCCGGGGTCGGAGACCCAGTACTTC. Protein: CATAFPGSETQYF.

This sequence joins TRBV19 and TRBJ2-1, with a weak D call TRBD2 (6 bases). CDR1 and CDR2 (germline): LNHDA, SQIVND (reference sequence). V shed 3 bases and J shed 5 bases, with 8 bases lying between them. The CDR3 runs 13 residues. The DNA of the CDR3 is TGTGCCAGTAGTATGGGCGGGAACAATGAGCAGTTCTTC. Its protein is CASSMGGNNEQFF.

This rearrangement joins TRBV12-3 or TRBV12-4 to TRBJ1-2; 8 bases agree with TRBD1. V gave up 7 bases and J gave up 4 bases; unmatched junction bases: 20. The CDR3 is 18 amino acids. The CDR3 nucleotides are TGTGCCAGCACCCTCATGGGCGGGACAGGTCTCGTGGGCTATGGCTACACCTTC. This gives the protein CASTLMGGTGLVGYGYTF.

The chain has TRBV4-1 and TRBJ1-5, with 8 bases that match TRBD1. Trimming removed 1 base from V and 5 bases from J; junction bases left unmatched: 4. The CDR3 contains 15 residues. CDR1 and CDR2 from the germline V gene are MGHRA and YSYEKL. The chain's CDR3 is CASSQGGQDHQPQHF. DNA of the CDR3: TGCGCCAGCAGCCAAGGGGGACAGGACCATCAGCCCCAGCATTTT.